These 20 T cell receptor beta chains were sequenced from one sample in a study of CD4+ T cells in melanoma. Generated by immunoSEQ multiplex PCR, the TCRdb table keeps only in-frame clones and is missing some. The sample lists about 140,000 clones; 80% to 95% were seen once. The receptor source for this set is a human donor with melanoma.

The chain joins TRBV2 to TRBJ1-2; D unclear. The CDR3 is 12 residues long. Per the germline V gene, CDR1 is SNHLY and CDR2 is FYNNEI. The V and J ends lost 7 bases and 10 bases respectively, with 16 bases between them. The CDR3 sequence: CASIRTVIVYTF. DNA of the CDR3: TGTGCCAGCATTAGGACTGTGATCGTCTACACCTTC.

The V and J genes are TRBV19 and TRBJ1-4; 9 positions match TRBD1. The CDR3 covers 15 residues. Trimming cost V 6 bases and J 3 bases; bases outside gene matches: 5. Germline assignment: CDR1 LNHDA and CDR2 SQIVND (reference sequence). The CDR3 sequence is CASRTTGGPNEKLFF. CDR3 sequence (DNA): TGTGCCAGTAGAACCACAGGGGGCCCTAATGAAAAACTGTTTTTT.

The rearrangement joins TRBV12-5 to TRBJ1-3; 7 bases are a match to TRBD1. Germline V gene data show CDR1 as LGHNT and CDR2 as FRNRAP. This CDR3 spans 13 amino acids. Unmatched junction bases numbered 2, after V lost 1 base and J lost 8 bases. The CDR3 sequence: CASGLDRGYTIYF. The CDR3 DNA sequence: TGTGCTAGTGGTTTGGACAGGGGATACACCATATATTTT.

V is TRBV27 and J is TRBJ1-6, with a weak D call TRBD1 (5 bases). Germline CDR1 is MNHEY and CDR2 is SMNVEV (reference sequence). V was shortened by 5 bases and J by 8 bases, with 19 bases between the two germline ends. The CDR3 has 16 amino acids. The CDR3 loop reads CASSPHLMGVYSPLHF. CDR3 DNA: TGTGCCAGCAGTCCCCACCTTATGGGGGTGTATTCACCCCTCCACTTT.

The J gene is TRBJ2-5, the V gene TRBV30; D gene ambiguous. The V end lost 3 bases, the J end lost 5 bases, and 16 bases lay between the germline ends. Germline V gene sequence: CDR1 GTSNPN, CDR2 SVGIG (reference sequence). The CDR3 covers 14 residues. The CDR3 nucleotides are TGTGCCTGGAGCCCAGGCGAAGTTACGGAGACCCAGTACTTC. The encoded protein is CAWSPGEVTETQYF.

This clone was found once. The chain is built from TRBV5-4 and TRBJ2-1; the D is unclear. From germline, CDR1 is SGHNT and CDR2 YYREEE (reference sequence). The length of the CDR3 is 15 residues. V lost 0 bases and J 3 bases, leaving 10 bases between the germline ends. The CDR3 region has the DNA TGTGCCAGCAGCTTGGGAGTTGTGGGCTACAATGAGCAGTTCTTC. It yields the protein CASSLGVVGYNEQFF.

The chain joins TRBV5-8 to TRBJ2-3, with a possible D match to TRBD2 (5 bases). The CDR3 is 15 residues long. Germline V CDR1 and CDR2: SGHTS, YDEGEE. V lost 4 bases to trimming and J lost 3 bases, with 15 bases between them. In DNA form, the CDR3 reads TGTGCCAGCAGCCCCCCGGGGAGCCATACAGATACGCAGTATTTT. Amino acids: CASSPPGSHTDTQYF.

CDR3 DNA: TGTGCCAGCTCCGTGAGACAGGGGGGTGATCAGCCCCAGCATTTT. It codes for CASSVRQGGDQPQHF. The J gene is TRBJ1-5, the V gene TRBV18; 9 nucleotides match TRBD1. Germline loops: CDR1 KGHSH, CDR2 LQKENI. This CDR3 region has 15 residues. With V trimmed by 6 bases and J by 5 bases, 8 bases remained unmatched.

The chain has TRBV5-5 and TRBJ2-1; D gene ambiguous. CDR3 length: 13 amino acids. In germline, CDR1 is SGHKS, CDR2 YYEKEE (reference sequence). V gave up 5 bases and J gave up 2 bases, with 8 bases separating them. Here the CDR3 reads CASSTPTYNEQFF. For the CDR3, the DNA is TGTGCCAGCAGTACGCCTACCTACAATGAGCAGTTCTTC.

The rearrangement uses TRBV19 and TRBJ2-1; D unclear. The CDR3 length is 15 residues. Trimming removed 2 bases at V and 6 bases at J, with 14 bases between. In germline, CDR1 is LNHDA, CDR2 SQIVND (reference sequence). CDR3 loop: CASSIRLTAGNEQFF. As DNA, the CDR3 is TGTGCCAGTAGTATAAGGTTAACAGCCGGCAATGAGCAGTTCTTC.

The V gene is TRBV6-5, the J gene TRBJ1-5; tentatively, D is TRBD1 (6 bases). The germline V gene encodes CDR1 MNHEY and CDR2 SVGAGI. V was pared by 4 bases and J by 3 bases, with 13 bases between. This CDR3 has 15 amino acids. The CDR3, as DNA: TGTGCCAGCAGTTCCACGTGGACAGACAATCAGCCCCAGCATTTT. Translated: CASSSTWTDNQPQHF.

This chain connects TRBV4-2 to TRBJ1-2; D call uncertain. Per germline, CDR1 LGHNA and CDR2 YNFKEQ. V lost 0 bases to trimming and J lost 8 bases, with 16 bases between them. This CDR3 contains 15 residues. The CDR3 loop is CASSQDLGGGVGYTF. The CDR3 region has the DNA TGTGCCAGCAGCCAAGATTTAGGCGGAGGAGTGGGCTACACCTTC.

V and J are TRBV2 and TRBJ2-5, with D perhaps TRBD2 (6 bases). Per the germline V gene, CDR1 is SNHLY and CDR2 is FYNNEI. The CDR3 spans 11 residues. V was clipped by 6 bases and J by 13 bases, with 15 bases between them. CDR3 nucleotides: TGTGCCAGCAGGGAAACTAGCCTTCTGTACTTC. It yields the protein CASRETSLLYF.

This chain connects TRBV6-6 to TRBJ2-5, with TRBD1 identical over 12 bases. The CDR3 sequence is 14 residues long. Looked up from germline, CDR1 is MNHNY and CDR2 is SVGAGI (reference sequence). Trimming took 8 bases from V and 2 from J; bases not matched to a gene: 3. Here the CDR3 DNA reads TGTGCCAGCGGGACAGGGGGCATTCAAGAGACCCAGTACTTC. This encodes CASGTGGIQETQYF.

On this clone: Additional DNA sequences in this sample encode the identical CDR3. V is TRBV5-1 and J is TRBJ2-3; D not resolved. CDR1 SGHRS and CDR2 YFSETQ come from the germline V gene. The CDR3 loop spans 13 amino acids. The V end lost 0 bases, the J end lost 3 bases, and 5 bases lay between the germline ends. The CDR3 region has the DNA TGCGCCAGCAGCTTGGAAGGGACAGATACGCAGTATTTT. Amino acid sequence: CASSLEGTDTQYF.

The chain has TRBV5-5 and TRBJ1-2; D is possibly TRBD1 (6 bases). The CDR3 has 14 residues. Germline lookup yields CDR1 SGHKS and CDR2 YYEKEE (reference sequence). V lost 0 bases, J lost 4 bases, and 10 bases lay in between. The CDR3 loop is CASSLGGGPYGYTF. CDR3 bases: TGTGCCAGCAGCTTGGGCGGGGGGCCCTATGGCTACACCTTC. The entire variable domain, with the rest obtained from reference TRBV5-5 and TRBJ1-2, is as follows: DAGVTQSPTHLIKTRGQQVTLRCSPISGHKSVSWYQQVLGQGPQFIFQYYEKEERGRGNFPDRFSARQFPNYSSELNVNALLLGDSALYLCASSLGGGPYGYTFGSGTRLTVV.

The chain is built from TRBV11-2 and TRBJ2-5; tentatively, D is TRBD2 (6 bases). The CDR3 covers 14 residues. V was clipped by 1 base and J by 5 bases, with 11 bases between them. CDR1 and CDR2 from the germline V gene are SGHAT and FQNNGV. DNA of the CDR3: TGTGCCAGCAGCTTAGCGGTCGGGGGTGAGACCCAGTACTTC. Its protein product is CASSLAVGGETQYF.

This chain joins TRBV5-1 and TRBJ2-7; 14 nucleotides match TRBD2. The CDR3 totals 14 residues. V shed 5 bases and J 5 bases; nucleotides not matched to a gene: 3. Looked up from germline, CDR1 is SGHRS and CDR2 is YFSETQ. The CDR3 region has the DNA TGCGCCAGCAGGACGACTAGCGGGGGGGACGAGCAGTACTTC. It encodes CASRTTSGGDEQYF.

The chain carries TRBV6-1 and TRBJ1-4; D gene ambiguous. V gave up 4 bases and J gave up 4 bases, with 7 bases separating them. This CDR3 comprises 13 residues. Germline loops: CDR1 MNHNS, CDR2 SASEGT. CDR3 residues: CASSAQVNEKLFF. The CDR3 coding sequence is TGTGCCAGCAGTGCGCAGGTTAATGAAAAACTGTTTTTT.

This chain links TRBV5-1 with TRBJ2-3; possibly TRBD2 for D (6 bases). Germline loops: CDR1 SGHRS, CDR2 YFSETQ. The CDR3 runs to 14 residues. Trimming removed 3 bases at V and 2 bases at J, with 10 bases between. This CDR3 is CASSSGVVTDTQYF. CDR3 nucleotides: TGCGCCAGCAGCTCGGGGGTGGTCACAGATACGCAGTATTTT.